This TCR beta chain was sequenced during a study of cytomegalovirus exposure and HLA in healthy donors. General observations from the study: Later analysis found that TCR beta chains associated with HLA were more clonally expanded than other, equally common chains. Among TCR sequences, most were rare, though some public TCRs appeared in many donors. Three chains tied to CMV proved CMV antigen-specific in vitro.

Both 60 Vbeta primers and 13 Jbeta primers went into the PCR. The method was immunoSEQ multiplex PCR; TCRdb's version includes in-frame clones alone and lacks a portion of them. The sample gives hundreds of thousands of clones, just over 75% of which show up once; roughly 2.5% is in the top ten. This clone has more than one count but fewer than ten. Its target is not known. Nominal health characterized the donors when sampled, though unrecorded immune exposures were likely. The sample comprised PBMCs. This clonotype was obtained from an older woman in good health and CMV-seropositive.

The CDR3 sequence is CASSYNPGGNTEAFF. The CDR3, as DNA: TGTGCCAGCAGTTACAATCCGGGGGGGAACACTGAAGCTTTCTTT. V usage is TRBV6-5 and J usage is TRBJ1-1; TRBD1 might be the D (5 bases). Trimming took off 2 bases at V and 1 base at J, with 11 bases between the two ends. This CDR3 has 15 amino acids. Germline lookup yields CDR1 MNHEY and CDR2 SVGAGI.